Each of the 21 T cell receptor beta chains below was sequenced from the same sample in a study of T cells of healthy individuals. TCRdb ran MiXCR on the 5' RACE reads and lists one entry per CDR3 protein. The sample has approximately 58,000 distinct CDR3 sequences; roughly 14% are singletons. Receptor source: a human donor in good health.

This clonotype was observed a handful of times. The V and J genes are TRBV2 and TRBJ1-3, with unresolved D. The germline V gene has CDR1 SNHLY and CDR2 FYNNEI. This CDR3 is built from 15 residues. V was shortened by 4 bases and J by 0 bases, with 10 bases between the two germline ends. DNA of the CDR3: TGTGCCAGCAGTGTAGGTCAGTTCTCTGGAAACACCATATATTTT. This gives the protein CASSVGQFSGNTIYF.

Many counts were recorded for this clonotype. This rearrangement joins TRBV6-2 or TRBV6-3 to TRBJ2-2, with D perhaps TRBD2 (6 bases). Per the germline V gene, CDR1 is MNHEY and CDR2 is SVGEGT. V was trimmed by 9 bases and J by 1 base, leaving 12 bases between them. The CDR3 has 14 amino acids. CDR3 sequence (DNA): TGTGCCAGTACGGGGGACCTGAACACCGGGGAGCTGTTTTTT. It translates to CASTGDLNTGELFF.

The chain couples TRBV5-6 to TRBJ2-5; 10 bases match TRBD1. With 0 bases clipped from V and 1 base from J, the junction kept 0 bases outside the gene matches. Looked up from germline, CDR1 is SGHDT and CDR2 is YYEEEE. The CDR3 loop spans 15 amino acids. The chain's CDR3 is CASSLGQGAQETQYF. CDR3 nucleotide sequence: TGTGCCAGCAGCTTGGGACAGGGGGCCCAAGAGACCCAGTACTTC.

Of note for this clonotype: A much larger clone differs from this one at a single base, so this may be a read error. This chain joins TRBV9 and TRBJ2-3; 9 bases fit TRBD2. Germline V gene data show CDR1 as SGDLS and CDR2 as YYNGEE. The CDR3 sequence is 16 residues long. The CDR3 DNA is TGTGCCAGCAGAGTAGATCCTAGCGGGGACACAGATACGCAGTATTTT. This encodes CASRVDPSGDTDTQYF. Full variable domain (rest looked up from reference TRBV9 and TRBJ2-3): DSGVTQTPKHLITATGQRVTLRCSPRSGDLSVYWYQQSLDQGLQFLIQYYNGEERAKGNILERFSAQQFPDLHSELNLSSLELGDSALYFCASRVDPSGDTDTQYFGPGTRLTVL.

This clonotype was observed at least ten times. The chain employs TRBV4-3 and TRBJ1-4, with D uncertain. Germline V gene data show CDR1 as LGHNA and CDR2 as YSLEER. This CDR3 is built from 15 residues. Trimming removed 4 bases from V and 0 bases from J, with 9 bases in between. The CDR3 protein is CASSPGSTTNEKLFF. The CDR3 region has the DNA TGCGCCAGCAGCCCTGGCAGTACAACTAATGAAAAACTGTTTTTT.

The rearrangement links TRBV3-1 to TRBJ1-5, with D possibly TRBD1 on 5 matching bases. Between the trimmed V and J ends, which lost 1 base and 2 bases, there was a span of 6 bases. This CDR3 is 14 amino acids long. Germline-derived CDR1 and CDR2 are LGHDT and YNNKEL (reference sequence). For the CDR3, the DNA is TGTGCCAGCAGCCAAGGCAGGGGCAATCAGCCCCAGCATTTT. This encodes CASSQGRGNQPQHF.

The V call is TRBV30, the J call TRBJ2-1; 8 positions agree with TRBD2. Germline trimming cut 2 bases from V and 10 bases from J; bases unmatched to any gene: 7. CDR1 is GTSNPN and CDR2 is SVGIG in the germline V gene (reference sequence). The CDR3 is 13 amino acids. This CDR3 is CAWSPGGTGEQFF. CDR3 sequence (DNA): TGTGCCTGGAGTCCGGGGGGGACCGGGGAGCAGTTCTTC.

In this sample, this clonotype turned up many times. The V and J genes are TRBV24-1 and TRBJ2-7; no reliable D call. The CDR3 is 13 amino acids. V dropped 3 bases and J dropped 5 bases, with 10 bases sitting between them. CDR1 and CDR2 from the germline V gene are KGHDR and SFDVKD. The CDR3 coding sequence is TGTGCCACCAGTGATCTTACAGAGAACGAGCAGTACTTC. Residues: CATSDLTENEQYF.

This clonotype was counted only a few times. The V and J genes are TRBV7-2 and TRBJ2-5, with 8 bases fitting TRBD1. J lost 5 bases, V lost 3 bases, and 8 bases had no gene match. The CDR3 extends over 15 amino acids. CDR1 and CDR2 (germline): SGHTA, FQGNSA. Here the CDR3 DNA reads TGTGCCAGCAGCTTTGACAGGGGCTTCGCCGAGACCCAGTACTTC. Encoded protein: CASSFDRGFAETQYF.

Ten or more counts support this clonotype. V and J are TRBV7-9 and TRBJ1-3; TRBD1 agrees at 10 bases. The germline V gene has CDR1 SEHNR and CDR2 FQNEAQ (reference sequence). This CDR3 is 15 amino acids long. Unmatched junction bases numbered 4, after V lost 8 bases and J lost 0 bases. This CDR3 is CASGDRGHSGNTIYF. CDR3 bases: TGTGCCAGCGGGGACAGGGGACACTCTGGAAACACCATATATTTT.

This clonotype was seen only a few times. J is TRBJ2-3 and V is TRBV4-3, with 9 bases that match TRBD2. Germline trimming cut 1 base from V and 8 bases from J; bases unmatched to any gene: 7. The length of the CDR3 is 15 residues. The germline CDR1 and CDR2 sequences are LGHNA and YSLEER. CDR3: CASSQALAGVGTQYF. Here the CDR3 DNA reads TGCGCCAGCAGCCAAGCGTTAGCGGGAGTGGGTACGCAGTATTTT.

The chain joins TRBV5-1 to TRBJ1-3; no firm D call. The V and J ends lost 2 bases and 1 base respectively, with 10 bases between them. CDR3 size: 15 residues. Germline V gene lookup returns CDR1 SGHRS and CDR2 YFSETQ. The CDR3 region is CASSFSADSGNTIYF. The CDR3 coding sequence is TGCGCCAGCAGCTTTTCGGCGGATTCTGGAAACACCATATATTTT.

This clonotype has just a few counts. The CDR3 is CASSWDQETQYF. CDR3 DNA sequence: TGCGCCAGCAGCTGGGACCAAGAGACCCAGTACTTC. V and J are TRBV5-1 and TRBJ2-5; D gene uncertain. The CDR3 is 12 amino acids. The ends were cut back, 3 bases at V and 0 bases at J, with 3 bases in the middle. Germline V gives CDR1 SGHRS, CDR2 YFSETQ.

The rearrangement uses TRBV25-1 and TRBJ1-2; D not resolved. Germline CDR1 MGHDK, CDR2 SYGVNS. This CDR3 comprises 15 residues. The V end lost 4 bases, the J end lost 7 bases, and 19 bases lay between the germline ends. CDR3 sequence: CASSGVNQPATGYTF. DNA of the CDR3: TGTGCCAGCAGTGGGGTTAACCAACCCGCGACTGGCTACACCTTC.

There are a few counts of this clonotype. V and J are TRBV19 and TRBJ2-6; D unclear. In germline, CDR1 is LNHDA, CDR2 SQIVND (reference sequence). This CDR3 contains 15 residues. V dropped 7 bases and J dropped 0 bases, with 10 bases sitting between them. The CDR3: CASTTAYSGANVLTF. The CDR3 DNA follows: TGTGCCAGTACAACGGCGTACTCTGGGGCCAACGTCCTGACTTTC.

This clonotype was counted ten times or more. The chain uses TRBV20-1 and TRBJ1-5; a weak D match, TRBD1 (5 bases). This CDR3 comprises 14 residues. V lost 7 bases, J lost 0 bases, and 13 bases lay in between. CDR1 and CDR2 (germline): DFQATT, SNEGSKA (reference sequence). The CDR3 DNA is TGCAGTGTAGCGGAGGGGTATAGCAATCAGCCCCAGCATTTT. Amino acid sequence: CSVAEGYSNQPQHF.

Ten or more counts support this clonotype. The chain employs TRBV7-3 and TRBJ1-2; 10 bases agree with TRBD1. V lost 5 bases, J lost 2 bases, and 2 bases stayed unmatched. Germline loops: CDR1 SGHTA, CDR2 FQGTGA. The CDR3 is 14 residues long. The CDR3 sequence: CASSPGQGNYGYTF. In nucleotides, the CDR3 is TGTGCCAGCAGCCCGGGACAGGGGAACTATGGCTACACCTTC.

This clonotype was detected a few times. This rearrangement joins TRBV2 to TRBJ1-6; a weak D match, TRBD1 (5 bases). The V and J ends lost 8 bases and 9 bases respectively, with 17 bases between them. CDR3 length: 14 residues. CDR1 is SNHLY, CDR2 FYNNEI, per germline. The CDR3: CASGGGQGTSPLHF. CDR3 in DNA: TGTGCCAGCGGGGGAGGTCAGGGAACTTCACCCCTCCACTTT. The entire variable domain, with the rest obtained from reference TRBV2 and TRBJ1-6, is as follows: EPEVTQTPSHQVTQMGQEVILRCVPISNHLYFYWYRQILGQKVEFLVSFYNNEISEKSEIFDDQFSVERPDGSNFTLKIRSTKLEDSAMYFCASGGGQGTSPLHFGNGTRLTVT.

The chain links TRBV19 to TRBJ2-5, with TRBD1 as a possible D gene (6 bases). Germline CDR1 and CDR2: LNHDA and SQIVND (reference sequence). Trimming stripped 5 bases from V and 7 bases from J, with 17 bases between. CDR3 length: 14 amino acids. The CDR3: CASSQGRDIGTQYF. For the CDR3, the DNA is TGTGCCAGTAGTCAAGGACGGGACATAGGGACCCAGTACTTC.

This clonotype was seen many times. V gene TRBV5-8 combines with J gene TRBJ2-1, with TRBD2 as a possible D gene (6 bases). The CDR3 totals 16 residues. Per the germline V gene, CDR1 is SGHTS and CDR2 is YDEGEE. Trimming pared 4 bases from V and 0 bases from J, leaving 14 bases between. The CDR3 loop is CASSLFGGSSYNEQFF. The CDR3 bases are TGTGCCAGCAGCCTCTTTGGGGGGAGCTCCTACAATGAGCAGTTCTTC.

This sequence joins TRBV28 and TRBJ2-2, with TRBD1 matching 8 bases. The CDR3 runs 15 residues. Trimming cost V 2 bases and J 7 bases; bases outside gene matches: 6. Germline V gene lookup returns CDR1 MDHEN and CDR2 SYDVKM. The CDR3 sequence: CASSLDQGAGGELFF. The DNA of the CDR3 is TGTGCCAGCAGTTTAGATCAGGGGGCTGGCGGGGAGCTGTTTTTT.